Listed here is a single T cell receptor (beta chain). The V gene's germline CDR1 is ENHRY and CDR2 SYGVKD. V was clipped by 7 bases and J by 7 bases, with 16 bases between them. This CDR3 region has 14 residues. Sequencing used immunoSEQ multiplex PCR; TCRdb keeps in-frame clones, though not all of them. This sample has 160,000 or so clones, with 70% to 90% found just once. These data come from a study of blood T cell repertoires in COVID-19. This TCR was recovered from a human donor in a cohort sampled during active COVID-19. The sample consisted of peripheral blood. The V gene is TRBV10-3, the J gene TRBJ2-2, with a tentative D call TRBD1 (6 bases). The CDR3 protein is CAINEQGSIGELFF. CDR3 nucleotides: TGTGCCATCAACGAACAGGGTTCGATCGGGGAGCTGTTTTTT.